This T cell receptor beta chain is drawn from a study of shared clonotypes between healthy human individuals. In the study overall: Two women and three men aged 18 to 49 served as donors.

Trimming stripped 2 bases from V and 6 bases from J, with 8 bases between. The CDR3 consists of 13 residues. The germline CDR1 and CDR2 sequences are SGHTA and FQGTGA. Study outcomes and limitations: Deeper or shallower sequencing was expected to change how clonotypes are shared among donors.

As for this clone: Its antigen is currently unknown.

Profiled with immunoSEQ multiplex PCR; TCRdb holds only in-frame clones, not every one. The sample holds approximately 620,000 clones, roughly 97% seen once. The sequence came from a woman under 40 in good health. The chain links TRBV7-3 to TRBJ2-1, with no clear D. Sequencing was carried out using naive CD4+ T cells sorted from blood. The sample's subset: CD45RA+ positively selected. The CDR3 sequence is CASSLSGFNEQFF. The CDR3 DNA sequence: TGTGCCAGCAGCTTATCCGGATTCAATGAGCAGTTCTTC.